A selection of T cell receptor beta chains follows, all from one sample in a study of identical twins. TCRdb re-derived calls from the 5' RACE reads in MiXCR, one entry per CDR3 protein. The table lists some 1,600,000 distinct CDR3 sequences, around 29% of them singletons. Sequenced: cord blood. These receptors all stem from a newborn girl in good health. CDR3s include the opening cysteine and the closing phenylalanine or tryptophan. D genes are given only for firm matches. The listing skips clone size in some rows; elsewhere it reads once, few, many or a size class.

d_call: -
j_call: TRBJ2-4
v_call: TRBV28
clone_size: few
cdr3_nt: TGTGCCAGCAGTGTCCCGGACTTTCTAGCCAAAAACATTCAGTACTTC
cdr3_aa: CASSVPDFLAKNIQYF

d_call: -
j_call: TRBJ2-7
v_call: TRBV5-1
clone_size: few
cdr3_nt: TGCGCCAGCAAAAAGGGAGCGGTCCACGAGCAGTACTTC
cdr3_aa: CASKKGAVHEQYF

d_call: TRBD2
j_call: TRBJ2-5
v_call: TRBV12-3/TRBV12-4
clone_size: few
cdr3_nt: TGTGCCAGCAGTTTAGATAGCGGGATGACCCAGTACTTC
cdr3_aa: CASSLDSGMTQYF

d_call: -
j_call: TRBJ1-2
v_call: TRBV11-2
clone_size: many
cdr3_nt: TGTGCCAGCAGCTTAGGACTATGGGCAAACTATGGCTACACCTTC
cdr3_aa: CASSLGLWANYGYTF

d_call: TRBD2
j_call: TRBJ2-7
v_call: TRBV11-2
clone_size: -
cdr3_nt: TGTGCCAGCAAAGGGGCTAGCGGTAGCTCCTACGAGCAGTACTTC
cdr3_aa: CASKGASGSSYEQYF

d_call: -
j_call: TRBJ2-7
v_call: TRBV20-1
clone_size: few
cdr3_nt: TGCAGTGCCGCTTATTCGGCGACAGCTACCTACGAGCAGTACTTC
cdr3_aa: CSAAYSATATYEQYF

d_call: -
j_call: TRBJ1-2
v_call: TRBV18
clone_size: -
cdr3_nt: TGTGCCAGCTCACCGGGGGGAACGATTAACTATGGCTACACCTTC
cdr3_aa: CASSPGGTINYGYTF

d_call: -
j_call: TRBJ2-7
v_call: TRBV20-1
clone_size: few
cdr3_nt: TGCAGTGCTAGAGACGACACCAACTCCTACGAGCAGTACTTC
cdr3_aa: CSARDDTNSYEQYF

d_call: TRBD2
j_call: TRBJ2-7
v_call: TRBV4-1
clone_size: -
cdr3_nt: TGCGCCAGCAGCCAAGAGGCTAGCGGGCTCTCCTACAATGAGCAGTACTTC
cdr3_aa: CASSQEASGLSYNEQYF

d_call: TRBD1
j_call: TRBJ2-3
v_call: TRBV5-1
clone_size: once
cdr3_nt: TGCGCCAGCAGCTTGCGTCCCCCGGGACAGGGCGACACAGATACGCAGTATTTT
cdr3_aa: CASSLRPPGQGDTDTQYF

d_call: -
j_call: TRBJ1-1
v_call: TRBV30
clone_size: -
cdr3_nt: TGTGCCTGGAGTCCCCGGGGATACACTGAAGCTTTCTTT
cdr3_aa: CAWSPRGYTEAFF

d_call: TRBD2
j_call: TRBJ2-7
v_call: TRBV9
clone_size: -
cdr3_nt: TGTGCCAGCAGCGTAGCGAGCGGGGTTACATATGAGCAGTACTTC
cdr3_aa: CASSVASGVTYEQYF

d_call: TRBD2
j_call: TRBJ2-1
v_call: TRBV5-1
clone_size: few
cdr3_nt: TGCGCCAGCAGCTTGGAGGTTGGACTAGCCGACTACAATGAGCAGTTCTTC
cdr3_aa: CASSLEVGLADYNEQFF

d_call: TRBD2
j_call: TRBJ2-7
v_call: TRBV6-5
clone_size: -
cdr3_nt: TGTGCCAGCAGTTACTCTCGGGAGGAGGTTTACGAGCAGTACTTC
cdr3_aa: CASSYSREEVYEQYF

d_call: -
j_call: TRBJ2-1
v_call: TRBV20-1
clone_size: many
cdr3_nt: TGCAGTGCCCTGAGGGGGGGGGACTACAATGAGCAGTTCTTC
cdr3_aa: CSALRGGDYNEQFF

d_call: TRBD1
j_call: TRBJ1-1
v_call: TRBV20-1
clone_size: few
cdr3_nt: TGCAGTGCTAGTGGGACAGCCAAACTTGAAGCTTTCTTT
cdr3_aa: CSASGTAKLEAFF

d_call: -
j_call: TRBJ1-3
v_call: TRBV20-1
clone_size: -
cdr3_nt: TGCAGTGCCACGGACGGTTACTCTGGAAACACCATATATTTT
cdr3_aa: CSATDGYSGNTIYF

d_call: TRBD1
j_call: TRBJ2-4
v_call: TRBV28
clone_size: few
cdr3_nt: TGTGCCAGCAGTTTACCCGGGACAGGGATAGCCAAAAACATTCAGTACTTC
cdr3_aa: CASSLPGTGIAKNIQYF

d_call: -
j_call: TRBJ2-3
v_call: TRBV4-2
clone_size: few
cdr3_nt: TGTGCCAGCAGCCAAGATCCGGTGGTGGGAGATACGCAGTATTTT
cdr3_aa: CASSQDPVVGDTQYF

d_call: -
j_call: TRBJ1-1
v_call: TRBV28
clone_size: -
cdr3_nt: TGTGCCAGCAGTCGGACCCCAATGAACACTGAAGCTTTCTTT
cdr3_aa: CASSRTPMNTEAFF

d_call: -
j_call: TRBJ2-1
v_call: TRBV28
clone_size: few
cdr3_nt: TGTGCCAGCAGTTTACCAGGGAATACAGATGAGCAGTTCTTC
cdr3_aa: CASSLPGNTDEQFF

d_call: -
j_call: TRBJ1-2
v_call: TRBV14
clone_size: few
cdr3_nt: TGTGCCAGCAGCCAAGGTCTCGGGACCTTCTATGGCTACACCTTC
cdr3_aa: CASSQGLGTFYGYTF

d_call: TRBD2
j_call: TRBJ2-7
v_call: TRBV27
clone_size: few
cdr3_nt: TGTGCCAGCAGTTTACGGGGCGGGAGTCTCGACGAGCAGTACTTC
cdr3_aa: CASSLRGGSLDEQYF

d_call: TRBD1
j_call: TRBJ1-2
v_call: TRBV10-3
clone_size: -
cdr3_nt: TGTGCCATCAGTGAGTCGGGACAGTCTGTCTATGGCTACACCTTC
cdr3_aa: CAISESGQSVYGYTF